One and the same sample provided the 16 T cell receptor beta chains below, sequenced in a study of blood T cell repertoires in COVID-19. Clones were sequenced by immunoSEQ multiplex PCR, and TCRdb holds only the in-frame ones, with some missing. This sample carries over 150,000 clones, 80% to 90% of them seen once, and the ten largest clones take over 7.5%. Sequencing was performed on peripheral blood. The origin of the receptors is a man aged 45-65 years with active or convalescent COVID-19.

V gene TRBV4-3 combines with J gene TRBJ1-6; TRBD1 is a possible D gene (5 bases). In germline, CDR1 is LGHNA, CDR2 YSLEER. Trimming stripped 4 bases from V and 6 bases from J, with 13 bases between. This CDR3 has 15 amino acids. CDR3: CASSPEQVFNSPLHF. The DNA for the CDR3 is TGCGCCAGCAGCCCAGAACAGGTTTTTAATTCACCCCTCCACTTT.

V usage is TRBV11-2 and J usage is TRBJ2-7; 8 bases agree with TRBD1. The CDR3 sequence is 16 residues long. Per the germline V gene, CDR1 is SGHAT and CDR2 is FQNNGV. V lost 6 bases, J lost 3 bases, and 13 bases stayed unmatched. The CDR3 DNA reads TGTGCCAGCAGTTCCGGGTCCGGGACAGGTGGCTACGAGCAGTACTTC. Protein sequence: CASSSGSGTGGYEQYF.

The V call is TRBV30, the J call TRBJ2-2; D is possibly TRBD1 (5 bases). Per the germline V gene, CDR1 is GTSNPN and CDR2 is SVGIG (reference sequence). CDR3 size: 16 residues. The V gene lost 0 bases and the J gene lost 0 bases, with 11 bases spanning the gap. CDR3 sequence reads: CAWSVAGIANTGELFF. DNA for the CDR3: TGTGCCTGGAGTGTAGCAGGGATCGCGAACACCGGGGAGCTGTTTTTT.

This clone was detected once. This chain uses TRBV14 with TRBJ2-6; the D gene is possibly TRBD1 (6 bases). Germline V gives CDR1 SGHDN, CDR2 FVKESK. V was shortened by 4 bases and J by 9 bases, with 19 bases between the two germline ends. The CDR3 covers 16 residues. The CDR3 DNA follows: TGTGCCAGCAGCCCTTTACAACATTCCAGGGGCAACGTCCTGACTTTC. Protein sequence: CASSPLQHSRGNVLTF.

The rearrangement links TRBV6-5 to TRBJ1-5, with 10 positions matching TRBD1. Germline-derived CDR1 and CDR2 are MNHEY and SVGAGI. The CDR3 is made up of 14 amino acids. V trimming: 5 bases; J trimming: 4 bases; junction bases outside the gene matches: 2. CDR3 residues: CASSQGQGNQPQHF. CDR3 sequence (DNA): TGTGCCAGCAGTCAGGGACAGGGGAATCAGCCCCAGCATTTT.

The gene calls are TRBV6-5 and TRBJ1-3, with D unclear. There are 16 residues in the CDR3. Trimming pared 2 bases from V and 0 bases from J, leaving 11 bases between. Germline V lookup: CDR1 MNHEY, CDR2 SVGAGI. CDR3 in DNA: TGTGCCAGCAGTTACGGTCAGTCCCACTCTGGAAACACCATATATTTT. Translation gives CASSYGQSHSGNTIYF.

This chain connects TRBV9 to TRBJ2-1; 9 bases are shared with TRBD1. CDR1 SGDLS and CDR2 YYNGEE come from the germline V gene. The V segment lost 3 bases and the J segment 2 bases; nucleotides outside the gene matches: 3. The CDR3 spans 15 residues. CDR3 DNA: TGTGCCAGCAGCGCGGGACAGGGTACCTACAATGAGCAGTTCTTC. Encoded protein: CASSAGQGTYNEQFF.

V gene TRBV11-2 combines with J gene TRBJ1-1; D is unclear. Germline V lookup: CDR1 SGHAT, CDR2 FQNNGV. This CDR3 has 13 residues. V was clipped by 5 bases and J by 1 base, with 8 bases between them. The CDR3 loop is CASSHTRNTEAFF. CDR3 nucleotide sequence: TGTGCCAGCAGCCATACAAGGAACACTGAAGCTTTCTTT.

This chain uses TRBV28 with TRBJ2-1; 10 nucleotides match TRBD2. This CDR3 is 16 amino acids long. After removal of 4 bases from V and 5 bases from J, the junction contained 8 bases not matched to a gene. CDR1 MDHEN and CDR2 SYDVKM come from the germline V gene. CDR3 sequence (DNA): TGTGCCAGCAGTTCCCGACTAGCGGGTAGAGACAATGAGCAGTTCTTC. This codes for CASSSRLAGRDNEQFF.

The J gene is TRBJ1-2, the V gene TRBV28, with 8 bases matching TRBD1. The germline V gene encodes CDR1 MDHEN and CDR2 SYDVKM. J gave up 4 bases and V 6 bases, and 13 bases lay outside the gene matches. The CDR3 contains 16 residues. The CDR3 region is CASSPSMGQVSYGYTF. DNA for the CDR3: TGTGCCAGCAGCCCTAGCATGGGACAGGTATCCTATGGCTACACCTTC.

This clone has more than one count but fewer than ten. The CDR3 loop is CTSSQRGGLTDTQYF. The CDR3 nucleotides are TGCACCAGCAGCCAACGGGGGGGCCTTACAGATACGCAGTATTTT. The chain carries TRBV1 and TRBJ2-3; the table's D call TRBD2 went unverified against the DNA. TRBV1 is recorded as a pseudogene. The CDR3 contains 15 residues.

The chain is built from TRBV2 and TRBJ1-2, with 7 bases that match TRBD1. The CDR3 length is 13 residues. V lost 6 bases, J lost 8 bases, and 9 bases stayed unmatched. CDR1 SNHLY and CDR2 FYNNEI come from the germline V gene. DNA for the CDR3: TGTGCCAGCAGGGGGACAGTAGGTGGCGGCTACACCTTC. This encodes CASRGTVGGGYTF.

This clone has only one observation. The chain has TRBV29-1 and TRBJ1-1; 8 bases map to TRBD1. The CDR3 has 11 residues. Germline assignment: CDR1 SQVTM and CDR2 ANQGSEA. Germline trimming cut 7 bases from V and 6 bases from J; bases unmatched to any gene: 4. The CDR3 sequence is CSAYRGAEAFF. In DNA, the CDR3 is TGCAGCGCCTACAGGGGGGCTGAAGCTTTCTTT.

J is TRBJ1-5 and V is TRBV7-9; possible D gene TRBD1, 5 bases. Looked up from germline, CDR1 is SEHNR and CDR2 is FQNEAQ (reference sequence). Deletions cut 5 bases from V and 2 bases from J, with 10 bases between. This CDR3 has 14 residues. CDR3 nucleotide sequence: TGTGCCAGCAGCCTGGGGGGTGGCAATCAGCCCCAGCATTTT. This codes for CASSLGGGNQPQHF.

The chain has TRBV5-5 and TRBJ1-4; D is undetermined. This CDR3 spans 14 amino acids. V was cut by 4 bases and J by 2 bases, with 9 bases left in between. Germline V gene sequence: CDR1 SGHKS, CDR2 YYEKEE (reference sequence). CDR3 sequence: CASSPGLTNEKLFF. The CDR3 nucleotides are TGTGCCAGCAGCCCCGGACTCACTAATGAAAAACTGTTTTTT.

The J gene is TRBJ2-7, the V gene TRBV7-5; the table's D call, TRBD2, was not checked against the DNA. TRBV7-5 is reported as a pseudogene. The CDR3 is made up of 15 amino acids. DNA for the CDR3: TGTGTCAGAAGCCACGGGGGGCAAGTTCACTACGAGCAGTACTTC. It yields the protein CVRSHGGQVHYEQYF.